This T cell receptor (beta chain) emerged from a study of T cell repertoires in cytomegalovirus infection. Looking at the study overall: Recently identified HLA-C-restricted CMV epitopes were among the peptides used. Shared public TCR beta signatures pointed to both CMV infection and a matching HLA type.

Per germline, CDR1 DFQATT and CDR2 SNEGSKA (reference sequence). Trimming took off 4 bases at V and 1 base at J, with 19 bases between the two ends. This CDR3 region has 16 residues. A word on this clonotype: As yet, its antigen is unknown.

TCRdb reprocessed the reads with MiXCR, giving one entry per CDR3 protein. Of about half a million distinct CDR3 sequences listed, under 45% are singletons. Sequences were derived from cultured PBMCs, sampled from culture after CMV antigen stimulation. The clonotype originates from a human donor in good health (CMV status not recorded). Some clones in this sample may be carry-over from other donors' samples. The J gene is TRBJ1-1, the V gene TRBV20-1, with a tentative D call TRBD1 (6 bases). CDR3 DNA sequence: TGCAGTGCTATCGTGGGGGGCGCGAATAGGAACACTGAAGCTTTCTTT. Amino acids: CSAIVGGANRNTEAFF.